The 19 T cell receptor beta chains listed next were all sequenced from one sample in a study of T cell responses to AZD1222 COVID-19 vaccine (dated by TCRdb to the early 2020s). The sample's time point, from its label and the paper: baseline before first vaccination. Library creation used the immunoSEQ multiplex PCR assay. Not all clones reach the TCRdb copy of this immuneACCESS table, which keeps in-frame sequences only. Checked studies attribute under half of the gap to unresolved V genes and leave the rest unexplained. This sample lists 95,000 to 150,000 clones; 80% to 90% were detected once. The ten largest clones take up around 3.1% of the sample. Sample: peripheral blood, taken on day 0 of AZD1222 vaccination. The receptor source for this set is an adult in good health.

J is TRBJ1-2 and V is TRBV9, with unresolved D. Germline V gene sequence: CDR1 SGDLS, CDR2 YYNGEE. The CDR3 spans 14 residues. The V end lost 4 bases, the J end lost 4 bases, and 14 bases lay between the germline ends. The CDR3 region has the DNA TGTGCCAGCAGCCCCCGTGACGGTGGCTATGGCTACACCTTC. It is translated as CASSPRDGGYGYTF. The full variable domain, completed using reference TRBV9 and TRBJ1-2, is DSGVTQTPKHLITATGQRVTLRCSPRSGDLSVYWYQQSLDQGLQFLIQYYNGEERAKGNILERFSAQQFPDLHSELNLSSLELGDSALYFCASSPRDGGYGYTFGSGTRLTVV.

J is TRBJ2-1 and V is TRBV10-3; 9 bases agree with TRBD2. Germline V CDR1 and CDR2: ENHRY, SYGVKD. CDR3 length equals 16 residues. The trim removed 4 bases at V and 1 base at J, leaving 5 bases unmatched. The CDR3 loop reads CAISGGAGGSYNEQFF. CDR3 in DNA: TGTGCCATCAGTGGCGGCGCGGGAGGGTCCTACAATGAGCAGTTCTTC.

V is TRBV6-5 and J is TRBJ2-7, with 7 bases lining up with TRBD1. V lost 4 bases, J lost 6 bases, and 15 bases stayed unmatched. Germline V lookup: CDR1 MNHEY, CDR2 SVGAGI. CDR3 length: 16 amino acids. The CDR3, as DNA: TGTGCCAGCAGTTCCCCCCGACAGGGCCTCATCTCCGAGCAGTACTTC. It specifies CASSSPRQGLISEQYF.

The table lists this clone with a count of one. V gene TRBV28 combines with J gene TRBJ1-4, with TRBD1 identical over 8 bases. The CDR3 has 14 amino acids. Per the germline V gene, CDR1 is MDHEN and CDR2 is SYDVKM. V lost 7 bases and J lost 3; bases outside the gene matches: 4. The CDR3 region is CASKRTGPNEKLFF. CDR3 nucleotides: TGTGCCAGCAAAAGGACAGGGCCTAATGAAAAACTGTTTTTT.

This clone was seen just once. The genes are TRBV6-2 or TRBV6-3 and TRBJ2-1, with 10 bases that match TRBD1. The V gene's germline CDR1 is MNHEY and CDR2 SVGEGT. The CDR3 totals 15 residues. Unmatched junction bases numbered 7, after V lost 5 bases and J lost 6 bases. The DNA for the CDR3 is TGTGCCAGCAGTCGATCCGGGACAGGGGCCAATGAGCAGTTCTTC. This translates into CASSRSGTGANEQFF.

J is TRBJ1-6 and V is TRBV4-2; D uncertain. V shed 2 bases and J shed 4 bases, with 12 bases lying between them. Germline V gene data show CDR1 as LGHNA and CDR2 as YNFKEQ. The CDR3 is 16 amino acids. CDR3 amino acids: CASSQSAAGYNSPLHF. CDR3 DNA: TGTGCCAGCAGCCAATCCGCTGCCGGTTATAATTCACCCCTCCACTTT.

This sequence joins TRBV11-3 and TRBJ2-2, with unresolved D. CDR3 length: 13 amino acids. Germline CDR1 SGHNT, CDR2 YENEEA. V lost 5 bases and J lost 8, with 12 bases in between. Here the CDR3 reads CASSPTSVGELFF. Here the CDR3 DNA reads TGTGCCAGCAGCCCGACCTCAGTAGGGGAGCTGTTTTTT.

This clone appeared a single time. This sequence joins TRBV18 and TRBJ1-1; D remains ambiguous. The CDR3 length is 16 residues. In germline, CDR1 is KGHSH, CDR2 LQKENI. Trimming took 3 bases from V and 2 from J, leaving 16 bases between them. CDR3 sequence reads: CASSPPVAGGNTEAFF. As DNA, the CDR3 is TGTGCCAGCTCACCCCCCGTGGCGGGCGGCAACACTGAAGCTTTCTTT.

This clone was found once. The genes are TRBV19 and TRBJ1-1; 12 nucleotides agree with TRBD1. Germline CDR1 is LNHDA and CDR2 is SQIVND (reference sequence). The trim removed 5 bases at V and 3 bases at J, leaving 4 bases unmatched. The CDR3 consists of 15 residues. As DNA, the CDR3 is TGTGCCAGTAGTGGGGACAGGGGGCCGTACACTGAAGCTTTCTTT. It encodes CASSGDRGPYTEAFF.

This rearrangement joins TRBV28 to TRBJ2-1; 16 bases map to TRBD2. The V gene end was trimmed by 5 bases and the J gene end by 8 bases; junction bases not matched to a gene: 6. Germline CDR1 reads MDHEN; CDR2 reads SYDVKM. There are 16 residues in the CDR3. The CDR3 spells CASSGTSGREGHEQFF. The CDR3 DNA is TGTGCCAGCAGTGGGACTAGCGGGAGGGAGGGGCATGAGCAGTTCTTC.

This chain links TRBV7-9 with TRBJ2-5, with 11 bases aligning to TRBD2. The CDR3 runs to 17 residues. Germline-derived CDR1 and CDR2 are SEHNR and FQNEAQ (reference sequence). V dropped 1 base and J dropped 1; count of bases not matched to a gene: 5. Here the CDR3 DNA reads TGTGCCAGCAGCTTAGGGCTAGCGGGGGGCCCCCAAGAGACCCAGTACTTC. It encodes CASSLGLAGGPQETQYF.

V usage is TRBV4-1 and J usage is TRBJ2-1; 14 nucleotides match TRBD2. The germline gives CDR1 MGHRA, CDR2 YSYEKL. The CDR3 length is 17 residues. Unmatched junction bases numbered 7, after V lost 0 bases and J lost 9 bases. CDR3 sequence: CASSQDSWGLAGAEQFF. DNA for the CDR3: TGCGCCAGCAGCCAAGATAGTTGGGGACTAGCGGGAGCTGAGCAGTTCTTC.

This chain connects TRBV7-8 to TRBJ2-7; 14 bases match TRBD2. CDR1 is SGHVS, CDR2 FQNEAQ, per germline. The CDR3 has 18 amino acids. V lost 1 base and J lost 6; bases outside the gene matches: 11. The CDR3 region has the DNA TGTGCCAGCAGCTTAGGACTAGCGGGAGGGCCTATCTTTAGCGAGCAGTACTTC. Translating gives CASSLGLAGGPIFSEQYF.

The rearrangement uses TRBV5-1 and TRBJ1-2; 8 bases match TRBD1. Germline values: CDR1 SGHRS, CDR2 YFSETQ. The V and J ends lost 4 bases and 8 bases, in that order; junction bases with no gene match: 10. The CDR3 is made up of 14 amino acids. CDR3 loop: CASSPGTGIAGYTF. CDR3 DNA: TGCGCCAGCAGCCCTGGGACAGGCATCGCCGGCTACACCTTC.

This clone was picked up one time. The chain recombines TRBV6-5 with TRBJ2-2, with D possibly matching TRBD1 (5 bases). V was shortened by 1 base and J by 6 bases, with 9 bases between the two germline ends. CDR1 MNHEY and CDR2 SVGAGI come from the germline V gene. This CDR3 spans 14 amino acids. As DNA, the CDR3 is TGTGCCAGCAGTTACTTCCAGGGCTCCGGGGAGCTGTTTTTT. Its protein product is CASSYFQGSGELFF.

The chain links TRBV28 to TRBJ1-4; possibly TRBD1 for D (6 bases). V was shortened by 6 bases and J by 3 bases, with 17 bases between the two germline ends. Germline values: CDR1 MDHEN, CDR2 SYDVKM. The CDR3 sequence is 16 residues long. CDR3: CASRSGAEGANEKLFF. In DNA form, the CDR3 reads TGTGCCAGCAGGTCGGGGGCGGAGGGGGCTAATGAAAAACTGTTTTTT.

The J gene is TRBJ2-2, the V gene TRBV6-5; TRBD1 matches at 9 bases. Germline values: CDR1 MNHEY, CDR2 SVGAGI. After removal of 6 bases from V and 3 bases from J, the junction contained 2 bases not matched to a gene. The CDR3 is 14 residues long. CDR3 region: CASRDRGYTGELFF. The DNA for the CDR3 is TGTGCCAGCAGAGACAGGGGGTACACCGGGGAGCTGTTTTTT.

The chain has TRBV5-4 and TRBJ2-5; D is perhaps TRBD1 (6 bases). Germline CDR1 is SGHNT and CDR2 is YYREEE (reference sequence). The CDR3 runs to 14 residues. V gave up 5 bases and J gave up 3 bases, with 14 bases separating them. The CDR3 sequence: CASRQANREETQYF. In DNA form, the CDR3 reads TGTGCCAGCAGGCAGGCGAACAGGGAAGAGACCCAGTACTTC.

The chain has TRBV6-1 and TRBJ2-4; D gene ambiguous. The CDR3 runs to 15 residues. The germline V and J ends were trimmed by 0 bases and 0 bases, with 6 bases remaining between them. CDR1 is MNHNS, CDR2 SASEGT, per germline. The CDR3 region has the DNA TGTGCCAGCAGTGAAGCAATTCTAGCCAAAAACATTCAGTACTTC. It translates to CASSEAILAKNIQYF.